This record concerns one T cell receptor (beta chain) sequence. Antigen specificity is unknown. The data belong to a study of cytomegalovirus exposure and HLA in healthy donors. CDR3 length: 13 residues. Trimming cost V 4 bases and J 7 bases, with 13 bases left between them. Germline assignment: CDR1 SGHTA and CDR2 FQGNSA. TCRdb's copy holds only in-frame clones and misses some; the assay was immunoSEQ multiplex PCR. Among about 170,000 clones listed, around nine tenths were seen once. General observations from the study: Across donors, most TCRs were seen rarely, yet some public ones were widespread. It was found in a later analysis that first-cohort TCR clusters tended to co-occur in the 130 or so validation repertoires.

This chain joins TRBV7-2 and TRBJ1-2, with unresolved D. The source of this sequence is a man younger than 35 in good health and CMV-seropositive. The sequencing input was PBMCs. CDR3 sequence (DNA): TGTGCCAGCAGCTCCAGAGAAAGGAGTGGCTACACCTTC. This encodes CASSSRERSGYTF.